This is a list of T cell receptor beta chains from one sample in a study of cytotoxic CD8 clonotypes in ibrutinib-treated CLL. Repertoires were generated with immunoSEQ multiplex PCR, while TCRdb's copy carries only in-frame clones and drops some. This table holds 53,000 or so clones, roughly 54% found once. The material sequenced was PBMCs, taken at disease progression, from a patient treated with ibrutinib. These receptors were collected from a human donor with chronic lymphocytic leukemia. CDR3s include the opening cysteine and the closing phenylalanine or tryptophan. A D gene is named only where the DNA matches it firmly. Clone size is stated in some rows and not others, as once, few, many or a class when expanded.

V	J	D	size	CDR3	DNA
TRBV6-5	TRBJ2-7	NA	NA	CASSYWASEQYF	TGTGCCAGCAGTTACTGGGCATCCGAGCAGTACTTC
TRBV2	TRBJ2-3	TRBD2	NA	CASGLAGSTDTQYF	TGTGCCAGCGGCCTAGCGGGATCCACAGATACGCAGTATTTT
TRBV7-2	TRBJ2-5	NA	few	CASSSGSFQETQYF	TGTGCCAGCAGCTCGGGGAGCTTCCAAGAGACCCAGTACTTC
TRBV5-1	TRBJ2-1	NA	NA	CASSLESSYNEQFF	TGCGCCAGCAGCTTGGAAAGCTCCTACAATGAGCAGTTCTTC
TRBV11-3	TRBJ1-1	NA	once	CASKADMNTEAFF	TGTGCCAGCAAGGCAGACATGAACACTGAAGCTTTCTTT
TRBV20-1	TRBJ1-2	NA	NA	CSEEKNYGYTF	TGCAGTGAAGAGAAAAACTATGGCTACACCTTC
TRBV28	TRBJ2-3	NA	NA	CASSFQGLWTDTQYF	TGTGCCAGCAGTTTCCAGGGGTTGTGGACAGATACGCAGTATTTT
TRBV11-2	TRBJ2-2	TRBD1	once	CASSLVQGALAGELFF	TGTGCCAGCAGCTTAGTGCAGGGGGCTTTGGCCGGGGAGCTGTTTTTT
TRBV5-1	TRBJ2-1	TRBD2	NA	CASSLEASGMSEQFF	TGCGCCAGCAGCTTGGAGGCTAGCGGGATGAGTGAGCAGTTCTTC
TRBV7-8	TRBJ2-2	NA	few	CASSLGRWLAYTGELFF	TGTGCCAGCAGCTTAGGACGGTGGCTAGCGTACACCGGGGAGCTGTTTTTT
TRBV19	TRBJ1-5	NA	NA	CASSISVISNQPQHF	TGTGCCAGTAGTATTTCGGTAATTAGCAATCAGCCCCAGCATTTT
TRBV7-8	TRBJ2-3	NA	few	CASGRSGTDTQYF	TGTGCCAGCGGTAGGTCGGGTACAGATACGCAGTATTTT
TRBV30	TRBJ1-6	NA	NA	CAWSWTEYNSPLHF	TGTGCCTGGAGCTGGACGGAGTATAATTCACCCCTCCACTTT
TRBV6-1	TRBJ1-5	TRBD1	NA	CASSDGQGARQPQHF	TGTGCCAGCAGTGATGGACAGGGGGCGCGTCAGCCCCAGCATTTT
TRBV28	TRBJ1-6	NA	many	CASSFSDSPLHF	TGTGCCAGCAGTTTTTCCGATTCACCCCTCCACTTT
TRBV7-8	TRBJ1-1	NA	NA	CASSLRRDGDTEAFF	TGTGCCAGCAGCTTACGGCGGGACGGGGACACTGAAGCTTTCTTT
TRBV18	TRBJ1-5	NA	NA	CASSPPGAYSNQPQHF	TGTGCCAGCTCACCACCAGGGGCCTATAGCAATCAGCCCCAGCATTTT
TRBV25-1	TRBJ2-7	NA	NA	CASSGATYEQYF	TGTGCCAGCAGTGGGGCCACCTACGAGCAGTACTTC
TRBV6-5	TRBJ2-1	NA	few	CASRPTMLGYNEQFF	TGTGCCAGCAGGCCTACAATGTTAGGCTACAATGAGCAGTTCTTC
TRBV6-5	TRBJ2-3	TRBD2	NA	CASSSTTSQSTDTQYF	TGTGCCAGCAGTTCCACGACTAGCCAGAGCACAGATACGCAGTATTTT
TRBV5-3	TRBJ2-1	TRBD2	NA	CARSLLTRVGGGGDEQFF	TGTGCCAGAAGCCTTCTAACCCGGGTCGGCGGGGGGGGCGATGAGCAGTTCTTC
TRBV7-2	TRBJ1-2	TRBD1	NA	CASNLQGYGYTF	TGTGCCAGCAACCTACAGGGGTATGGCTACACCTTC
TRBV7-6	TRBJ1-1	NA	few	CASSSQENTEAFF	TGTGCCAGCAGCTCACAAGAGAACACTGAAGCTTTCTTT
TRBV11-3	TRBJ1-1	NA	NA	CASRPEASRVENTEAFF	TGTGCCAGCAGACCAGAGGCCAGCAGGGTAGAGAACACTGAAGCTTTCTTT
TRBV29-1	TRBJ2-7	NA	few	CSVDGFRGEQYF	TGCAGCGTTGACGGGTTTAGGGGGGAGCAGTACTTC
TRBV28	TRBJ2-1	TRBD2	few	CASSLSGGDSYNEQFF	TGTGCCAGCAGTTTATCGGGAGGGGATTCCTACAATGAGCAGTTCTTC
TRBV7-6	TRBJ2-1	NA	few	CASSLAGGEQFF	TGTGCCAGCAGCTTAGCCGGTGGTGAGCAGTTCTTC
TRBV9	TRBJ2-5	TRBD2	NA	CASSVTPLLAGRETQYF	TGTGCCAGCAGCGTAACCCCTTTGCTAGCGGGTAGGGAGACCCAGTACTTC
TRBV27	TRBJ2-1	TRBD2	NA	CASRGLAGSANEQFF	TGTGCCAGCAGGGGACTAGCGGGATCTGCGAATGAGCAGTTCTTC
TRBV27	TRBJ2-3	NA	NA	CASSTPDTQYF	TGTGCCAGCAGTACGCCAGATACGCAGTATTTT
TRBV11-2	TRBJ1-2	NA	NA	CASSPEVGNYYGYTF	TGTGCCAGCAGCCCCGAGGTTGGGAATTACTATGGCTACACCTTC